These 8 T cell receptor beta chains originate from one sample sequenced in a study of OX40 agonist ivuxolimab in advanced cancers. Produced via immunoSEQ multiplex PCR; TCRdb's table is partial and in-frame only. The top ten hold roughly 0.6% of the sample, which has about 61,000 clones, 86% seen once. The sequenced sample was CD4+ or CD8+ T cells sorted from blood, obtained in a trial of the OX40 agonist ivuxolimab. These receptors were obtained from an adult with an advanced solid tumor such as melanoma, head and neck, liver or kidney cancer.

The J gene is TRBJ2-1, the V gene TRBV5-1; D not certain. The V end was cut by 0 bases, the J end by 5 bases, with 9 bases between. Germline V gives CDR1 SGHRS, CDR2 YFSETQ. This CDR3 is built from 14 residues. Here the CDR3 reads CASSLGGPNNEQFF. The CDR3, as DNA: TGCGCCAGCAGCTTGGGAGGTCCTAACAATGAGCAGTTCTTC.

The chain uses TRBV9 and TRBJ2-1; 11 bases fit TRBD1. The CDR3 extends over 15 amino acids. Trimming cost V 0 bases and J 6 bases; bases outside gene matches: 2. From germline, CDR1 is SGDLS and CDR2 YYNGEE. CDR3 sequence reads: CASSVVGQGGNEQFF. CDR3 nucleotide sequence: TGTGCCAGCAGCGTAGTGGGACAGGGGGGCAATGAGCAGTTCTTC.

In its sample, this clone was seen once. V gene TRBV4-3 combines with J gene TRBJ2-3; unclear D gene. V lost 5 bases and J 6 bases, leaving 12 bases between the germline ends. From germline, CDR1 is LGHNA and CDR2 YSLEER. The CDR3 extends over 13 amino acids. The CDR3 nucleotides read TGCGCCAGCAGCGTCCAGGTTCAGGATACGCAGTATTTT. Translated: CASSVQVQDTQYF.

The rearrangement joins TRBV11-3 to TRBJ2-5; 8 bases match TRBD2. After removal of 1 base from V and 1 base from J, the junction contained 8 bases not matched to a gene. Germline lookup yields CDR1 SGHNT and CDR2 YENEEA. The CDR3 has 17 residues. The CDR3 is CASSLGVGTSGQETQYF. CDR3 DNA: TGTGCCAGCAGCTTAGGAGTGGGAACTAGCGGCCAAGAGACCCAGTACTTC.

The chain carries TRBV28 and TRBJ2-2, with 11 bases identical to TRBD2. Germline V gene lookup returns CDR1 MDHEN and CDR2 SYDVKM. The V gene end was trimmed by 6 bases and the J gene end by 6 bases; junction bases not matched to a gene: 6. The CDR3 contains 15 residues. CDR3 DNA sequence: TGTGCCAGCAGCGCCACTAGCGGGGGAGCCGGGGAGCTGTTTTTT. Translated, it gives CASSATSGGAGELFF.

The chain couples TRBV1 to TRBJ1-4. TRBV1 constitutes a pseudogene. The CDR3 runs to 12 residues. CDR3 residues: CTSSRNREKLFF. The DNA for the CDR3 is TGCACCAGCAGCCGAAATCGGGAAAAACTGTTTTTT.

V gene TRBV18 combines with J gene TRBJ2-5, with D unclear. CDR3 size: 13 residues. Trimming left V 3 bases short and J 2 bases short, with 7 bases between. Germline CDR1 reads KGHSH; CDR2 reads LQKENI. The CDR3 region is CASSPNLQETQYF. CDR3 DNA: TGTGCCAGCTCACCCAACTTACAAGAGACCCAGTACTTC.

The chain recombines TRBV11-2 with TRBJ2-1, with no clear D. Germline CDR1 SGHAT, CDR2 FQNNGV. The CDR3 contains 13 residues. The V gene lost 0 bases and the J gene lost 7 bases, with 7 bases spanning the gap. In DNA, the CDR3 is TGTGCCAGCAGCTTAGAGAATCGGAATGAGCAGTTCTTC. Translation: CASSLENRNEQFF.